This passage covers 22 T cell receptor beta chains from one sample sequenced in a study of cytomegalovirus exposure and HLA in healthy donors (dated by TCRdb to the late 2010s). The library was prepared using the immunoSEQ multiplex PCR assay. For the multiplex PCR, a mixture combining 60 forward primers for TCR Vbeta segments and 13 reverse primers for TCR Jbeta segments was used. As stored in TCRdb, this immuneACCESS dataset retains in-frame rearrangements with V and J assigned. A fraction of the clones does not appear; measured against another copy, unresolved V genes explain less than half of the discrepancy, and the remainder lacks a known reason. The sample yields around 90,000 clones; 60% to 65% were counted once. 2.3% of the sample comes from the top ten. Material for sequencing was PBMCs. These receptors all stem from a human donor in good health.

This sequence joins TRBV18 and TRBJ2-2; 8 bases fit TRBD2. V shed 6 bases, J shed 1 base, and the junction held 4 bases outside the gene matches. CDR1 is KGHSH and CDR2 is LQKENI in the germline V gene. The CDR3 loop spans 15 amino acids. The CDR3 DNA reads TGTGCCAGCTCGGAGCGGGGGATGAACACCGGGGAGCTGTTTTTT. Its translation: CASSERGMNTGELFF.

This clone was recorded only once. The CDR3 carries no conserved terminal phenylalanine or tryptophan, so it likely arises from a read error. The DNA is left out, because the CDR3 cannot be placed on it with certainty; the CDR3 is given as TCRdb lists it. The V gene is TRBV7-9, the J gene TRBJ1-2; the table gives TRBD1 as D, unverified against the DNA. The CDR3 comprises 10 residues, both ends counted. Germline V lookup: CDR1 SEHNR, CDR2 FQNEAQ (reference sequence). The CDR3: CASSPRTSQP.

The J gene is TRBJ2-5, the V gene TRBV11-1; D remains unclear. CDR1 is SGHAT and CDR2 is FQDESV in the germline V gene (reference sequence). Trimming pared 2 bases from V and 5 bases from J, leaving 15 bases between. CDR3 length: 15 amino acids. Here the CDR3 DNA reads TGTGCCAGCAGCTTATGGGCCTTCTCTCAGGAGACCCAGTACTTC. This translates into CASSLWAFSQETQYF.

The V gene is TRBV18, the J gene TRBJ2-1, with 9 bases lining up with TRBD2. This CDR3 has 16 amino acids. CDR1 and CDR2 (germline): KGHSH, LQKENI. The J segment lost 0 bases and the V segment lost 3 bases, leaving 3 bases of the junction unmatched. This chain's CDR3 is CASSPLAGNSYNEQFF. The CDR3, as DNA: TGTGCCAGCTCACCGCTAGCGGGGAACTCCTACAATGAGCAGTTCTTC.

The V gene is TRBV19, the J gene TRBJ2-7, with 8 bases that match TRBD1. The CDR3 totals 14 residues. The germline CDR1 and CDR2 sequences are LNHDA and SQIVND (reference sequence). The trim removed 3 bases at V and 6 bases at J, leaving 7 bases unmatched. The CDR3 protein is CASSISPGGFEQYF. DNA of the CDR3: TGTGCCAGTAGTATCAGCCCAGGGGGCTTCGAGCAGTACTTC. The full variable domain, its missing parts supplied by reference TRBV19 and TRBJ2-7, is DGGITQSPKYLFRKEGQNVTLSCEQNLNHDAMYWYRQDPGQGLRLIYYSQIVNDFQKGDIAEGYSVSREKKESFPLTVTSAQKNPTAFYLCASSISPGGFEQYFGPGTRLTVT.

This clone was counted a few times. The chain links TRBV5-1 to TRBJ2-3, with D possibly TRBD1 on 6 matching bases. V shed 4 bases and J shed 6 bases, with 15 bases lying between them. CDR1 SGHRS and CDR2 YFSETQ come from the germline V gene. The CDR3 has 14 amino acids. The chain's CDR3 is CASSPMTGADTQYF. Written as DNA, the CDR3 is TGCGCCAGCAGCCCTATGACAGGTGCCGATACGCAGTATTTT. The complete variable domain, with remaining parts taken from reference TRBV5-1 and TRBJ2-3, reads KAGVTQTPRYLIKTRGQQVTLSCSPISGHRSVSWYQQTPGQGLQFLFEYFSETQRNKGNFPGRFSGRQFSNSRSEMNVSTLELGDSALYLCASSPMTGADTQYFGPGTRLTVL.

This clone was seen a few times. V is TRBV7-2 and J is TRBJ2-2; TRBD2 matches 12 bases. This CDR3 has 16 amino acids. V shed 2 bases, J shed 4 bases, and the junction held 2 bases outside the gene matches. The germline gives CDR1 SGHTA, CDR2 FQGNSA. The CDR3 spells CASSLLAGGSTGELFF. The CDR3 nucleotides are TGTGCCAGCAGCTTACTAGCGGGGGGGTCCACCGGGGAGCTGTTTTTT. Variable domain in full (rest from reference TRBV7-2 and TRBJ2-2): GAGVSQSPSNKVTEKGKDVELRCDPISGHTALYWYRQSLGQGLEFLIYFQGNSAPDKSGLPSDRFSAERTGGSVSTLTIQRTQQEDSAVYLCASSLLAGGSTGELFFGEGSRLTVL.

This chain uses TRBV9 with TRBJ1-2; 9 bases line up with TRBD1. This CDR3 contains 16 residues. The V segment lost 4 bases and the J segment 2 bases; nucleotides outside the gene matches: 9. CDR1 SGDLS and CDR2 YYNGEE come from the germline V gene. The CDR3 DNA follows: TGTGCCAGCAGCATCGGGACAGGGAAACTCAACTATGGCTACACCTTC. It encodes CASSIGTGKLNYGYTF.

The chain is built from TRBV5-1 and TRBJ1-4; TRBD1 might be the D (6 bases). In germline, CDR1 is SGHRS, CDR2 YFSETQ. CDR3 length: 13 amino acids. V lost 5 bases, J lost 8 bases, and 13 bases lay in between. This chain's CDR3 is CASSQGQEEKLFF. CDR3 nucleotides: TGCGCCAGCAGTCAGGGGCAGGAAGAAAAACTGTTTTTT.

V gene TRBV7-3 combines with J gene TRBJ2-5; TRBD2 matches at 14 bases. The CDR3 has 13 residues. Trimming took 8 bases from V and 4 from J; bases not matched to a gene: 0. CDR1 is SGHTA and CDR2 is FQGTGA in the germline V gene. CDR3 region: CASGLAGGETQYF. Written as DNA, the CDR3 is TGTGCCAGCGGACTAGCGGGGGGAGAGACCCAGTACTTC.

The chain links TRBV7-3 to TRBJ2-1; a possible D gene is TRBD1 (5 bases). V was cut by 5 bases and J by 0 bases, with 11 bases left in between. The length of the CDR3 is 15 residues. CDR1 and CDR2 from the germline V gene are SGHTA and FQGTGA. CDR3 region: CASSLDISSYNEQFF. The CDR3 DNA is TGTGCCAGCAGCCTGGACATAAGCTCCTACAATGAGCAGTTCTTC. Drawing the rest from reference TRBV7-3 and TRBJ2-1, the complete variable domain is GAGVSQTPSNKVTEKGKYVELRCDPISGHTALYWYRQSLGQGPEFLIYFQGTGAADDSGLPNDRFFAVRPEGSVSTLKIQRTERGDSAVYLCASSLDISSYNEQFFGPGTRLTVL.

The chain joins TRBV21-1 to TRBJ1-6. TRBV21-1 is a listed pseudogene. CDR3 length: 14 residues. CDR3 residues: CAITTPFVGSPLHF. CDR3 DNA sequence: TGTGCCATTACGACTCCTTTTGTAGGTTCACCCCTCCACTTT.

The J gene is TRBJ2-3, the V gene TRBV7-9; 8 bases align to TRBD2. Trimming removed 1 base from V and 0 bases from J; junction bases left unmatched: 3. From germline, CDR1 is SEHNR and CDR2 FQNEAQ (reference sequence). The CDR3 has 16 amino acids. The CDR3 DNA reads as TGTGCCAGCAGCTTAGGTAGCGGGGTTAGCACAGATACGCAGTATTTT. Encoded protein: CASSLGSGVSTDTQYF.

This clone was seen a handful of times. CDR3 loop: CASSTRTSGGADGTQYF. CDR3 DNA: TGTGCCAGCAGCACCCGGACTAGCGGGGGGGCCGATGGTACGCAGTATTTT. This chain uses TRBV9 with TRBJ2-3; 15 bases align to TRBD2. V gave up 4 bases and J gave up 8 bases; unmatched junction bases: 11. Germline values: CDR1 SGDLS, CDR2 YYNGEE. The length of the CDR3 is 17 residues.

The chain uses TRBV6-1 and TRBJ2-1; 7 bases are shared with TRBD2. Germline trimming cut 0 bases from V and 6 bases from J; bases unmatched to any gene: 14. The CDR3 sequence is 18 residues long. The germline gives CDR1 MNHNS, CDR2 SASEGT. For the CDR3, the DNA is TGTGCCAGCAGTGAAGCGTACATTGGGGAGGGGACCAGCAATGAGCAGTTCTTC. This sequence encodes CASSEAYIGEGTSNEQFF.

The chain uses TRBV10-3 and TRBJ2-1; D is possibly TRBD2 (5 bases). The V end was cut by 7 bases, the J end by 10 bases, with 20 bases between. The V gene's germline CDR1 is ENHRY and CDR2 SYGVKD. The CDR3 sequence is 14 residues long. DNA of the CDR3: TGTGCCATCACTTCGTTCGCGGATGGGAGAGAGCAGTTCTTC. It encodes CAITSFADGREQFF.

The genes are TRBV4-2 and TRBJ2-5; 14 bases line up with TRBD2. This CDR3 has 16 residues. After removal of 6 bases from V and 3 bases from J, the junction contained 6 bases not matched to a gene. CDR1 and CDR2 (germline): LGHNA, YNFKEQ. In DNA form, the CDR3 reads TGTGCCAGCAGTTACGTGACTAGCGGGGGGGAAGAGACCCAGTACTTC. Translation gives CASSYVTSGGEETQYF.

This clone was seen only a few times. The chain couples TRBV9 to TRBJ2-3, with TRBD2 matching 7 bases. Germline V gene sequence: CDR1 SGDLS, CDR2 YYNGEE. The V segment lost 4 bases and the J segment 2 bases; nucleotides outside the gene matches: 4. The CDR3 has 14 residues. The CDR3 spells CASSLGGSTDTQYF. CDR3 DNA sequence: TGTGCCAGCAGCCTCGGGGGGTCCACAGATACGCAGTATTTT.

The chain employs TRBV15 and TRBJ2-3; D perhaps matches TRBD1 (6 bases). V was pared by 5 bases and J by 2 bases, with 14 bases between. This CDR3 region has 15 residues. Per the germline V gene, CDR1 is LNHNV and CDR2 is YYDKDF (reference sequence). CDR3 nucleotide sequence: TGTGCCACCAGCGGCAGACAGGATATCACAGATACGCAGTATTTT. Its translation is CATSGRQDITDTQYF.

J is TRBJ2-3 and V is TRBV25-1, with D possibly TRBD1 on 5 matching bases. The CDR3 spans 14 residues. Trimming removed 3 bases at V and 7 bases at J, with 14 bases between. Germline CDR1 is MGHDK and CDR2 is SYGVNS. CDR3 sequence (DNA): TGTGCCAGCAGTGATGCCAGGGATTTACATACGCAGTATTTT. Translation gives CASSDARDLHTQYF.

In this sample, this clone turned up a few times. The gene calls are TRBV5-1 and TRBJ2-3; the D is unclear. The germline V gene has CDR1 SGHRS and CDR2 YFSETQ. Trimming took off 2 bases at V and 4 bases at J, with 5 bases between the two ends. This CDR3 comprises 12 residues. CDR3 nucleotides: TGCGCCAGCAGCTTACGGGCAGATACGCAGTATTTT. Translating it yields CASSLRADTQYF.

This chain uses TRBV6-5 with TRBJ1-4; TRBD1 matches at 10 bases. Trimming removed 6 bases from V and 4 bases from J; junction bases left unmatched: 2. The CDR3 is 14 amino acids. Germline CDR1 is MNHEY and CDR2 is SVGAGI. CDR3 in amino acids: CASSRDRGNEKLFF. The DNA for the CDR3 is TGTGCCAGCAGCCGGGACAGGGGTAATGAAAAACTGTTTTTT.